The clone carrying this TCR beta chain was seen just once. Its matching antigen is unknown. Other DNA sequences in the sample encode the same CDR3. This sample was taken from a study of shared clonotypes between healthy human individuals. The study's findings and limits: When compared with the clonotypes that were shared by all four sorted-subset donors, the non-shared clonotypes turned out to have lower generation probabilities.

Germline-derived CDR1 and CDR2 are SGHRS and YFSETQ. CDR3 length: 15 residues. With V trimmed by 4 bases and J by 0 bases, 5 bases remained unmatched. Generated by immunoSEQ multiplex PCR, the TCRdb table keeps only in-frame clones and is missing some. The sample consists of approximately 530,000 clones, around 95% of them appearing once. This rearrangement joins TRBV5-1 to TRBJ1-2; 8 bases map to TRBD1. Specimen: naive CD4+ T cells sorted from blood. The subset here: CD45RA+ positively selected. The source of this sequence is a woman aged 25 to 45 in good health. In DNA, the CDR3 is TGCGCCAGCAGCCTTGGACAGGGAGCTAACTATGGCTACACCTTC. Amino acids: CASSLGQGANYGYTF.